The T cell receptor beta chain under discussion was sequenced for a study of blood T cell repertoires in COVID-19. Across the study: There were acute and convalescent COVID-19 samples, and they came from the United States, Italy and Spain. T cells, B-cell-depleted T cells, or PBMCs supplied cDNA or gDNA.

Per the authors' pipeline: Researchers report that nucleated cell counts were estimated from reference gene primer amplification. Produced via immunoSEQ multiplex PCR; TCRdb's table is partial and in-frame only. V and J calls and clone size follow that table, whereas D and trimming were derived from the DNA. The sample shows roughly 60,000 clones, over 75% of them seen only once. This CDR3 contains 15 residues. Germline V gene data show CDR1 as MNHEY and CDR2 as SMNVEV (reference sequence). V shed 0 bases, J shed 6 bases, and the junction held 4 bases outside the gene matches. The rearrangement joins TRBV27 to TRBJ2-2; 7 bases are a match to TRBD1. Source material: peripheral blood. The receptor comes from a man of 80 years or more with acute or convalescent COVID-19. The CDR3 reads CASSLSGTEAGELFF. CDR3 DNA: TGTGCCAGCAGTTTATCCGGGACAGAAGCCGGGGAGCTGTTTTTT.